The next 28 T cell receptor beta chains were all read from a single sample in a study of blood T cell repertoires in COVID-19. The repertoire was sequenced with immunoSEQ multiplex PCR; TCRdb's copy has only in-frame clones and lacks some. The sample lists roughly 200,000 clones; 80% to 90% were seen once. Sequences were obtained from peripheral blood. These receptors came from a man aged 35-49 years with active or convalescent COVID-19.

The gene calls are TRBV3-1 (or the pseudogene TRBV3-2) and TRBJ2-5, with TRBD1 as a possible D gene (5 bases). The germline V gene encodes CDR1 LGHDT and CDR2 YNNKEL (reference sequence). Trimming left V 4 bases short and J 5 bases short, with 14 bases between. The CDR3 is 14 residues long. CDR3 region: CASSRNQGSETQYF. DNA for the CDR3: TGTGCCAGCAGCCGGAATCAGGGTAGCGAGACCCAGTACTTC.

The chain couples TRBV24-1 to TRBJ2-2; TRBD2 agrees at 7 bases. Germline trimming cut 6 bases from V and 6 bases from J; bases unmatched to any gene: 3. This CDR3 region has 13 residues. Germline CDR1 is KGHDR and CDR2 is SFDVKD. CDR3 sequence: CATSNSGAGELFF. CDR3 coding DNA: TGTGCCACCAGTAACAGCGGGGCCGGGGAGCTGTTTTTT.

The CDR3 DNA sequence: TGTGCCAGCAGCCAAGACTCTCGGGGGGCTGACAAAAACATTCAGTACTTC. Amino acid sequence: CASSQDSRGADKNIQYF. V usage is TRBV4-2 and J usage is TRBJ2-4; D perhaps matches TRBD2 (7 bases). The CDR3 spans 17 residues. Trimming removed 0 bases at V and 3 bases at J, with 15 bases between. Germline assignment: CDR1 LGHNA and CDR2 YNFKEQ.

The chain couples TRBV4-2 to TRBJ2-1; no reliable D call. Deletions cut 0 bases from V and 5 bases from J, with 17 bases between. Germline V gene sequence: CDR1 LGHNA, CDR2 YNFKEQ. The CDR3 extends over 17 amino acids. CDR3 amino acids: CASSQDRQSEKNNEQFF. The DNA for the CDR3 is TGTGCCAGCAGCCAAGATCGTCAGAGCGAAAAAAACAATGAGCAGTTCTTC.

This chain joins TRBV12-3 or TRBV12-4 and TRBJ1-5; no clear D. The CDR3 runs 13 residues. V was cut by 3 bases and J by 0 bases, with 3 bases left in between. The CDR3 DNA is TGTGCCAGCAGTTTCCATAGCAATCAGCCCCAGCATTTT. As protein: CASSFHSNQPQHF.

The J gene is TRBJ1-2, the V gene TRBV18, with D hard to call. Germline lookup yields CDR1 KGHSH and CDR2 LQKENI. V was shortened by 2 bases and J by 6 bases, with 16 bases between the two germline ends. This CDR3 spans 15 amino acids. In DNA, the CDR3 is TGTGCCAGCTCACCAAACCCCGGGTATTCTGATGGCTACACCTTC. Amino acid sequence: CASSPNPGYSDGYTF.

In this sample, this clone turned up a few times. The gene calls are TRBV24-1 and TRBJ1-5, with 8 positions matching TRBD1. Germline V gives CDR1 KGHDR, CDR2 SFDVKD. The CDR3 extends over 17 amino acids. Trimming at V came to 10 bases and at J to 4 bases, leaving 17 bases not matched to a gene. The CDR3 nucleotides are TGTGCCACAGAATTCCCGGGACAGGTGATTAGAAATCAGCCCCAGCATTTT. The encoded protein is CATEFPGQVIRNQPQHF.

This clone was seen once. This rearrangement joins TRBV2 to TRBJ2-3; D unclear. The length of the CDR3 is 15 residues. CDR1 SNHLY and CDR2 FYNNEI come from the germline V gene. V lost 5 bases, J lost 1 base, and 13 bases lay in between. CDR3 sequence reads: CASSLGRVGTDTQYF. The CDR3 bases are TGTGCCAGCAGTCTGGGCCGTGTTGGCACAGATACGCAGTATTTT.

V is TRBV11-3 and J is TRBJ2-5, with 8 bases aligning to TRBD2. V lost 5 bases to trimming and J lost 1 base; unmatched junction nucleotides: 9. The length of the CDR3 is 16 residues. Germline V gene sequence: CDR1 SGHNT, CDR2 YENEEA. CDR3: CASSPRGSGAQETQYF. CDR3 DNA sequence: TGTGCCAGCAGCCCACGAGGTAGCGGGGCCCAAGAGACCCAGTACTTC.

The chain joins TRBV19 to TRBJ2-7; 9 bases match TRBD1. The CDR3 runs to 15 residues. The junction had 11 bases not matched to a gene; V was cut back by 6 bases and J by 5 bases. The germline V gene has CDR1 LNHDA and CDR2 SQIVND (reference sequence). The CDR3 DNA follows: TGTGCCAGTAGATGGGGGGGGACAGGGAGCGACGAGCAGTACTTC. Protein: CASRWGGTGSDEQYF.

This clone was detected a few times. The gene calls are TRBV19 and TRBJ1-1; D perhaps matches TRBD1 (5 bases). The V end lost 3 bases, the J end lost 2 bases, and 10 bases lay between the germline ends. Germline loops: CDR1 LNHDA, CDR2 SQIVND (reference sequence). This CDR3 has 14 residues. For the CDR3, the DNA is TGTGCCAGTAGTATTACAGGCCCAAACACTGAAGCTTTCTTT. Protein: CASSITGPNTEAFF.

For the CDR3, the DNA is TGTGCCAGCAGCTTGTCAGGGTTGGCAGATACGCAGTATTTT. Amino acids: CASSLSGLADTQYF. This chain joins TRBV7-9 and TRBJ2-3; D possibly corresponds to TRBD1 (5 bases). CDR1 SEHNR and CDR2 FQNEAQ come from the germline V gene (reference sequence). Trimming stripped 3 bases from V and 4 bases from J, with 11 bases between. The CDR3 has 14 amino acids. The full variable domain, with the rest looked up from reference TRBV7-9 and TRBJ2-3, is DTGVSQNPRHKITKRGQNVTFRCDPISEHNRLYWYRQTLGQGPEFLTYFQNEAQLEKSRLLSDRFSAERPKGSFSTLEIQRTEQGDSAMYLCASSLSGLADTQYFGPGTRLTVL.

A single count supports this clone. The gene calls are TRBV28 and TRBJ2-7; maybe TRBD2 (6 bases). CDR3 length equals 15 residues. Germline V gives CDR1 MDHEN, CDR2 SYDVKM. The V gene lost 5 bases and the J gene lost 4 bases, with 18 bases spanning the gap. The CDR3 DNA sequence: TGTGCCAGCAGTCCCCGGACCGGGCGGGGTTACGAGCAGTACTTC. This encodes CASSPRTGRGYEQYF.

The chain combines TRBV5-5 with TRBJ1-4; D unresolved. The CDR3 sequence is 19 residues long. The V end was cut by 0 bases, the J end by 0 bases, with 18 bases between. Germline CDR1 SGHKS, CDR2 YYEKEE (reference sequence). The CDR3 spells CASSLGVAARFTTNEKLFF. The CDR3 nucleotides read TGTGCCAGCAGCTTGGGGGTGGCGGCAAGATTTACAACTAATGAAAAACTGTTTTTT.

Here the CDR3 DNA reads TGCGCCAGCAGCTATGGACAGGGTAATTCACCCCTCCACTTT. Residues: CASSYGQGNSPLHF. The gene calls are TRBV5-1 and TRBJ1-6; TRBD1 aligns across 8 bases. The CDR3 sequence is 14 residues long. V was clipped by 3 bases and J by 6 bases; unmatched bases: 2. Looked up from germline, CDR1 is SGHRS and CDR2 is YFSETQ. The variable domain in full, completed from reference TRBV5-1 and TRBJ1-6, reads KAGVTQTPRYLIKTRGQQVTLSCSPISGHRSVSWYQQTPGQGLQFLFEYFSETQRNKGNFPGRFSGRQFSNSRSEMNVSTLELGDSALYLCASSYGQGNSPLHFGNGTRLTVT.

The V gene is TRBV2, the J gene TRBJ2-5; D is undetermined. Germline assignment: CDR1 SNHLY and CDR2 FYNNEI. CDR3 length: 16 residues. V shed 6 bases and J shed 4 bases, with 21 bases lying between them. For the CDR3, the DNA is TGTGCCAGCAGCGAAATTATAGTGCCCTCTCCAGAGACCCAGTACTTC. Encoded protein: CASSEIIVPSPETQYF.

CDR3 in amino acids: CASSLRQGAGGYTF. CDR3 nucleotide sequence: TGTGCCAGCAGCTTGAGACAGGGGGCAGGTGGCTACACCTTC. V and J are TRBV5-6 and TRBJ1-2; 10 positions match TRBD1. Germline lookup yields CDR1 SGHDT and CDR2 YYEEEE. The CDR3 runs to 14 residues. Trimming took 1 base from V and 7 from J; bases not matched to a gene: 4.

This clone came up once. The V gene is TRBV6-4, the J gene TRBJ2-2, with D possibly TRBD1 on 6 matching bases. CDR3 length equals 14 residues. Trimming cost V 3 bases and J 3 bases, with 8 bases left between them. Per the germline V gene, CDR1 is MRHNA and CDR2 is SNTAGT. The CDR3 sequence: CASSEGAHTGELFF. The CDR3 DNA reads TGTGCCAGCAGTGAGGGGGCCCACACCGGGGAGCTGTTTTTT.

The genes are TRBV7-6 and TRBJ1-6; weak D call: TRBD1 (5 bases). This CDR3 is 16 amino acids long. The germline V gene encodes CDR1 SGHVS and CDR2 FNYEAQ. V gave up 2 bases and J gave up 7 bases, with 15 bases separating them. The CDR3 region is CASSLSQGKGNSPLHF. The DNA for the CDR3 is TGTGCCAGCAGCTTATCCCAGGGCAAGGGGAATTCACCCCTCCACTTT.

In its sample, this clone was seen once. The genes are TRBV11-2 and TRBJ2-7; a weak D match, TRBD2 (5 bases). Between the trimmed V and J ends, which lost 3 bases and 7 bases, there was a span of 10 bases. The CDR3 covers 12 residues. Germline V gene lookup returns CDR1 SGHAT and CDR2 FQNNGV. In DNA form, the CDR3 reads TGTGCCAGCAGCTTTCGGGATGGGGAGCAGTACTTC. This encodes CASSFRDGEQYF. Drawing the rest from reference TRBV11-2 and TRBJ2-7, the complete variable domain is EAGVAQSPRYKIIEKRQSVAFWCNPISGHATLYWYQQILGQGPKLLIQFQNNGVVDDSQLPKDRFSAERLKGVDSTLKIQPAKLEDSAVYLCASSFRDGEQYFGPGTRLTVT.

The chain uses TRBV5-1 and TRBJ2-3; 7 bases match TRBD1. V gave up 5 bases and J gave up 0 bases; unmatched junction bases: 6. The CDR3 runs to 15 residues. Per germline, CDR1 SGHRS and CDR2 YFSETQ. This CDR3 is CASRRQGTSTDTQYF. The CDR3 nucleotides read TGCGCCAGCAGGAGACAGGGCACAAGCACAGATACGCAGTATTTT.

This clone qualifies as large. This rearrangement joins TRBV2 to TRBJ1-5; tentative D call: TRBD1 (6 bases). This CDR3 has 18 amino acids. V was pared by 1 base and J by 7 bases, with 23 bases between. Looked up from germline, CDR1 is SNHLY and CDR2 is FYNNEI. CDR3 protein: CASSEGGMAGEGRQPQHF. CDR3 nucleotides: TGTGCCAGCAGTGAAGGCGGGATGGCAGGGGAGGGTCGGCAGCCCCAGCATTTT.

The chain employs TRBV12-5 and TRBJ1-4; D gene uncertain. The germline CDR1 and CDR2 sequences are LGHNT and FRNRAP. The CDR3 consists of 12 residues. Trimming removed 5 bases at V and 10 bases at J, with 11 bases between. The CDR3 sequence: CASGPQVGKLFF. The CDR3 bases are TGTGCTAGTGGTCCGCAGGTGGGAAAACTGTTTTTT.

This chain joins TRBV30 and TRBJ2-5; D remains ambiguous. CDR3 size: 12 residues. Germline V lookup: CDR1 GTSNPN, CDR2 SVGIG (reference sequence). Trimming stripped 3 bases from V and 7 bases from J, with 12 bases between. CDR3 region: CAWRRGLGTQYF. CDR3 DNA sequence: TGTGCCTGGAGGAGAGGTTTAGGGACCCAGTACTTC. Filled out from reference TRBV30 and TRBJ2-5, the complete variable domain reads SQTIHQWPATLVQPVGSPLSLECTVEGTSNPNLYWYRQAAGRGLQLLFYSVGIGQISSEVPQNLSASRPQDRQFILSSKKLLLSDSGFYLCAWRRGLGTQYFGPGTRLLVL.

J is TRBJ2-1 and V is TRBV19; perhaps TRBD2 as D (6 bases). CDR3 length: 14 amino acids. Germline V gene sequence: CDR1 LNHDA, CDR2 SQIVND (reference sequence). V lost 3 bases and J lost 5, with 11 bases in between. CDR3 region: CASSMGLLNNEQFF. The CDR3 bases are TGTGCCAGTAGTATGGGACTGCTGAACAATGAGCAGTTCTTC.

The V call is TRBV3-1 (or the pseudogene TRBV3-2), the J call TRBJ2-3, with a possible D match to TRBD1 (5 bases). The V end lost 6 bases, the J end lost 1 base, and 14 bases lay between the germline ends. The CDR3 spans 15 residues. Germline-derived CDR1 and CDR2 are LGHDT and YNNKEL (reference sequence). Here the CDR3 reads CASRRQLSGTDTQYF. Written as DNA, the CDR3 is TGTGCCAGCAGACGACAGCTTTCCGGCACAGATACGCAGTATTTT.

The chain joins TRBV2 to TRBJ1-2; perhaps TRBD1 as D (6 bases). This CDR3 is 15 amino acids long. The V end lost 0 bases, the J end lost 6 bases, and 14 bases lay between the germline ends. The germline V gene has CDR1 SNHLY and CDR2 FYNNEI. The CDR3 loop reads CASSEAQWTADGYTF. CDR3 in DNA: TGTGCCAGCAGTGAAGCTCAATGGACAGCCGATGGCTACACCTTC.

V gene TRBV19 combines with J gene TRBJ2-3; D may be TRBD2 (6 bases). V lost 3 bases, J lost 0 bases, and 7 bases lay in between. Per germline, CDR1 LNHDA and CDR2 SQIVND (reference sequence). The CDR3 is 14 amino acids. For the CDR3, the DNA is TGTGCCAGTAGTATCAGCGGGAGCACAGATACGCAGTATTTT. Its protein product is CASSISGSTDTQYF.